This T cell receptor beta chain was identified in a study of control samples from healthy donors and cancer patients (dated by TCRdb to the early 2020s). Notes on this clone: The antigen this receptor binds is unknown. No base quality information exists; no much larger clone differs at one position.

CDR3 length: 15 amino acids, cysteine to phenylalanine. Kept here is only the CDR3 DNA, which spans 45 bases and is read in frame from base 1. CDR1 SGHNT and CDR2 YYREEE are derived from the germline V gene (reference sequence). The V and J ends are trimmed by 3 bases and 0 bases, leaving 13 bases between them. The protocol used for the library was the immunoSEQ multiplex PCR assay. This immuneACCESS table, as held by TCRdb, lists in-frame sequences with V and J called but not all clones. Of the missing ones, under half trace to an unresolved V gene in checked studies; the others have no known cause. The table for this sample lists around 70,000 clones; approximately 94% of them were counted only once. The ten largest clones represent 2.8% of the sample.

The V and J segments used are TRBV5-4 and TRBJ2-7, and perhaps TRBD1 as D gene, on 6 matching bases. The source is a woman in her twenties or thirties in good health. Sequencing was carried out using blood. The DNA sequence reads TGTGCCAGCAGCTCATTCGACAGGAGCTCCTACGAGCAGTACTTC. This translates into CASSSFDRSSYEQYF.